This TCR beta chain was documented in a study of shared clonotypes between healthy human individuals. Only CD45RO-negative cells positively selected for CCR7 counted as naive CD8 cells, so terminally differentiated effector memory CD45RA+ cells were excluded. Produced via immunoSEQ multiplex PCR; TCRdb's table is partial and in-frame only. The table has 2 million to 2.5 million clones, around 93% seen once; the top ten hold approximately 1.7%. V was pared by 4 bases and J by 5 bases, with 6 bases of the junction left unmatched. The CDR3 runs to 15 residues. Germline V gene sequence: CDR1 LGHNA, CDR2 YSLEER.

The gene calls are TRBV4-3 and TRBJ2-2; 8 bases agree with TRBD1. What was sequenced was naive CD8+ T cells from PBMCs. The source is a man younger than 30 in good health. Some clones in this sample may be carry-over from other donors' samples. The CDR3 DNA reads TGCGCCAGCAGCCCGCAGGGGGCGCGTACCGGGGAGCTGTTTTTT. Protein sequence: CASSPQGARTGELFF.